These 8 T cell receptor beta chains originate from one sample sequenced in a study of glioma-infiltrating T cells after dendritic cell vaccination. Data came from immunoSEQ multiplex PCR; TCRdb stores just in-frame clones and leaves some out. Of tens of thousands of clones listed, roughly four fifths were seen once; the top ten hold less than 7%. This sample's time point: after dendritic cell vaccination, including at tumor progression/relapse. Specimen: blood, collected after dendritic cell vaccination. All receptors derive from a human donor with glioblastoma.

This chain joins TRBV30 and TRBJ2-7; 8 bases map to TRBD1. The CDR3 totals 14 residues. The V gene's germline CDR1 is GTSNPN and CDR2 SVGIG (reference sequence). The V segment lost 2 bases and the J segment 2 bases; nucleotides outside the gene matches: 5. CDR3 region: CAWSTGTGPYEQYF. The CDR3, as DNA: TGTGCCTGGAGTACCGGGACAGGACCCTACGAGCAGTACTTC.

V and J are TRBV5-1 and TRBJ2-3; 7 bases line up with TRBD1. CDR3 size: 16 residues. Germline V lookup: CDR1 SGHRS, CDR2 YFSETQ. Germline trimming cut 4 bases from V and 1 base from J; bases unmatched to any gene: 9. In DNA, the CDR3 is TGCGCCAGCAGCGACACTCCCGGGACAGGCACAGATACGCAGTATTTT. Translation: CASSDTPGTGTDTQYF.

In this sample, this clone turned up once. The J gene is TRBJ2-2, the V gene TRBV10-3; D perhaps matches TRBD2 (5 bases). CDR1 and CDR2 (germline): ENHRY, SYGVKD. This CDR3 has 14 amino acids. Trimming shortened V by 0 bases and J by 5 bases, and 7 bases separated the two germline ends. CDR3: CAISESRETGELFF. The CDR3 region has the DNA TGTGCCATCAGTGAGTCGAGGGAAACCGGGGAGCTGTTTTTT.

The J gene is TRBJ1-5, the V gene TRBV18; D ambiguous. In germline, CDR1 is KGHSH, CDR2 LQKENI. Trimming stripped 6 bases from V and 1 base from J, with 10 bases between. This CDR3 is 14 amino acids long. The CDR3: CASSRGQSNQPQHF. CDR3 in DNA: TGTGCCAGCTCCCGTGGGCAGAGCAATCAGCCCCAGCATTTT.

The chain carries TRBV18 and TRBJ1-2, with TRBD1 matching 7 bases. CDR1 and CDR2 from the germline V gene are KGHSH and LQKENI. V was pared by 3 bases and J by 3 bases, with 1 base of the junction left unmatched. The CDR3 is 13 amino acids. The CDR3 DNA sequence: TGTGCCAGCTCACCCACAGGGGACTATGGCTACACCTTC. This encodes CASSPTGDYGYTF.

CDR3 sequence: CASSLAQPGETQYF. Here the CDR3 DNA reads TGCGCCAGCAGCTTGGCCCAACCGGGAGAGACCCAGTACTTC. V and J are TRBV5-1 and TRBJ2-5; the D is unclear. With 0 bases removed from V and 4 bases from J, the gap between germline ends came to 10 bases. This CDR3 spans 14 amino acids. Germline CDR1 is SGHRS and CDR2 is YFSETQ.

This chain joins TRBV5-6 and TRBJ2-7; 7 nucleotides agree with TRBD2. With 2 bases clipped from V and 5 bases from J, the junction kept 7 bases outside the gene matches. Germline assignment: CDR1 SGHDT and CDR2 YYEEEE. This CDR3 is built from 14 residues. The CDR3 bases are TGTGCCAGCAGCTTCGCCCAGCGGGGCGACGAGCAGTACTTC. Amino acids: CASSFAQRGDEQYF.

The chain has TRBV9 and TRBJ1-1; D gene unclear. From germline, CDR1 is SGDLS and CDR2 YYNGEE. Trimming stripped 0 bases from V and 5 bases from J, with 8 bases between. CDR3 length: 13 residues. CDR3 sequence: CASSVAGLTEAFF. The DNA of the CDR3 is TGTGCCAGCAGCGTAGCGGGGTTGACTGAAGCTTTCTTT.